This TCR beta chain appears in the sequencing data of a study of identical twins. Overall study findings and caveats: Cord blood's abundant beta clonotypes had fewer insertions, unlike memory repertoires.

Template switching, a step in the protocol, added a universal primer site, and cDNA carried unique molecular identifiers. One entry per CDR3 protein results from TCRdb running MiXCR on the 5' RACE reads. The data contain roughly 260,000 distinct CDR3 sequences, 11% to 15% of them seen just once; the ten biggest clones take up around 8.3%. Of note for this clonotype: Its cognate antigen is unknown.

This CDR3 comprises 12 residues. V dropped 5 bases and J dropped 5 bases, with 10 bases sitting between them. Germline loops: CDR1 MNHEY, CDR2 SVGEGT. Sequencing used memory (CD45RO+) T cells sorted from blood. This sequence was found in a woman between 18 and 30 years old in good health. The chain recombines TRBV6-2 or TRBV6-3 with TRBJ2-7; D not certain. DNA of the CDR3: TGTGCCAGCAGTCCTCGAGCGAACGAGCAGTACTTC. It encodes CASSPRANEQYF.